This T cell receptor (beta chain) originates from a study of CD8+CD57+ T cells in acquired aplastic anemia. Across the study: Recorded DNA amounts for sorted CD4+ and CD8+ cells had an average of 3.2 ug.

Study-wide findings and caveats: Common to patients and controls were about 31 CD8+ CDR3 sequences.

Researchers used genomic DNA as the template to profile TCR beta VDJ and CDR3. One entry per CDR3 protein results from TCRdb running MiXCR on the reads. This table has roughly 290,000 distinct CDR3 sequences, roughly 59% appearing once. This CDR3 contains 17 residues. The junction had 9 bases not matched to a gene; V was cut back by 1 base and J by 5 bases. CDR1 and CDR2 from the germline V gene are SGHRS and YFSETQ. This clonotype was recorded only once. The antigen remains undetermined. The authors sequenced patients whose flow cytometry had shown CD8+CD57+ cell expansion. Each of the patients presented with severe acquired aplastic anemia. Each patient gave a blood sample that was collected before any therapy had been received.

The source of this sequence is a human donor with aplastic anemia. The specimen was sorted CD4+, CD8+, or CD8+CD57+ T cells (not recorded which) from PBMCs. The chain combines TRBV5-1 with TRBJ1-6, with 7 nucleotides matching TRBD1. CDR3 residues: CASSLLGTVNHNSPLHF. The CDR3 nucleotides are TGCGCCAGCAGCTTGCTCGGGACAGTGAATCATAATTCACCCCTCCACTTT.